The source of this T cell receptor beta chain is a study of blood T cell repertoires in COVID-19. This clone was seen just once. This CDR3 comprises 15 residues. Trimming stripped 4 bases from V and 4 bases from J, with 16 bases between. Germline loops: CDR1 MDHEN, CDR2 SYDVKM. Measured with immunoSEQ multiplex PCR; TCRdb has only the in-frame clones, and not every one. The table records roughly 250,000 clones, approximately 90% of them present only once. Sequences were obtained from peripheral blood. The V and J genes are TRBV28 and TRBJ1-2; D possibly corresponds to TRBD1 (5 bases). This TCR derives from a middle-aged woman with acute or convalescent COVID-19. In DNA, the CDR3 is TGTGCCAGCAGTTCCTCCGGAAGACAGTTCTATGGCTACACCTTC. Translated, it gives CASSSSGRQFYGYTF.